The 3 T cell receptor beta chains in this list originate from one sample, sequenced in a study of Graves' ophthalmopathy and Graves' hyperthyroidism listed by TCRdb under 2018. Sequencing instrument: Illumina HiSeq 2000. TCR beta CDR3 regions were amplified from RNA transcripts for repertoire sequencing. HTBI primers and the Qiagen OneStep RT-PCR kit were used in a first-round RT-PCR, which was followed by a second-round multiplex PCR, size selection and purification. TCRdb itself trimmed the public reads at Q25 with fastp, ran MiXCR and retained productive beta chains. A single entry per CDR3 protein holds the most common genes and DNA from its merged rows. This sample is represented by about 740,000 distinct CDR3 sequences; roughly 40% of them were singletons. The top ten clonotypes cover 44% of the sample. Sequencing used peripheral blood. The source is an adult man with Graves' ophthalmopathy.

This clonotype was counted once. This sequence joins TRBV20-1 and TRBJ1-6, with D possibly TRBD1 on 6 matching bases. CDR3 length equals 15 residues. The V gene's germline CDR1 is DFQATT and CDR2 SNEGSKA (reference sequence). With 3 bases removed from V and 9 bases from J, the gap between germline ends came to 18 bases. This CDR3 is CSASDSGALGSPLHF. CDR3 nucleotides: TGCAGTGCTAGCGATTCAGGGGCTCTTGGTTCACCCCTCCACTTT.

This chain connects TRBV29-1 to TRBJ2-2; TRBD1 agrees at 11 bases. The length of the CDR3 is 12 residues. CDR1 and CDR2 (germline): SQVTM, ANQGSEA. The V and J ends lost 7 bases and 7 bases, in that order; junction bases with no gene match: 2. The chain's CDR3 is CSGGQGDGELFF. The CDR3 region has the DNA TGCAGCGGGGGACAGGGGGACGGGGAGCTGTTTTTT.

V is TRBV6-5 and J is TRBJ2-7, with TRBD1 identical over 7 bases. This CDR3 is built from 12 residues. In germline, CDR1 is MNHEY, CDR2 SVGAGI. Trimming removed 7 bases from V and 6 bases from J; junction bases left unmatched: 6. CDR3 protein: CASMSGGSEQYF. DNA of the CDR3: TGTGCCAGCATGTCAGGGGGAAGCGAGCAGTACTTC.